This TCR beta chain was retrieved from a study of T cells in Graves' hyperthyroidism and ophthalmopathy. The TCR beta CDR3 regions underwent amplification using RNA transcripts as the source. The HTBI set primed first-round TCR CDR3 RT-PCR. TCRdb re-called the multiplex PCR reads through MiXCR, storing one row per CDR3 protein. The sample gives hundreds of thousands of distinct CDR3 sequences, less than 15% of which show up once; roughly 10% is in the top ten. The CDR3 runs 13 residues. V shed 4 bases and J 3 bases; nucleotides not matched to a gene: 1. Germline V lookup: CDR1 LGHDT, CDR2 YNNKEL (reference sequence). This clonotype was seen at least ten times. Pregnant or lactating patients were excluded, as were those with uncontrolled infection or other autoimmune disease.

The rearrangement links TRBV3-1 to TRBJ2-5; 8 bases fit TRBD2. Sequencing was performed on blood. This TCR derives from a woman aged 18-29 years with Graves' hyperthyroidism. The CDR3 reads CASSRRGEETQYF. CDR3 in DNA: TGTGCCAGCAGCCGGCGGGGGGAAGAGACCCAGTACTTC.